The clone carrying this T cell receptor beta chain turned up a few times. The source of the sample is a study of identical twins. TCRdb processed the 5' RACE reads anew with MiXCR; each CDR3 protein has one entry. The sample holds about 570,000 distinct CDR3 sequences; nearly 10% are singletons and the top ten take roughly 3%. With no exceptions, donors were healthy Caucasians. Germline V gene lookup returns CDR1 MGHRA and CDR2 YSYEKL. CDR3 length equals 17 residues. V was clipped by 0 bases and J by 1 base; unmatched bases: 9. These data also formed part of another study, on yellow fever vaccine responses in identical twins.

The V and J genes are TRBV4-1 and TRBJ2-7, with 7 bases lining up with TRBD1. The receptor was isolated from a woman in her late teens or twenties in good health. Input material: PBMCs. The CDR3 here is CASSQEVQGTQSYEQYF. CDR3 nucleotides: TGCGCCAGCAGCCAAGAAGTACAGGGGACCCAGTCCTACGAGCAGTACTTC.